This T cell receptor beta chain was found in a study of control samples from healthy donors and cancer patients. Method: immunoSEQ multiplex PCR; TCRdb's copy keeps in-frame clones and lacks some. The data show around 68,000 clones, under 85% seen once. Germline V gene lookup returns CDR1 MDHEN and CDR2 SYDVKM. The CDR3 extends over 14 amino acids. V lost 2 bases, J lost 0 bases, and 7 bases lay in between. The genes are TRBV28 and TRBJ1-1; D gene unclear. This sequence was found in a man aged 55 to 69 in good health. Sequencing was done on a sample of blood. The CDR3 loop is CASSLRRLNTEAFF. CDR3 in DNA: TGTGCCAGCAGTTTAAGACGTCTGAACACTGAAGCTTTCTTT.